Reported below is one T cell receptor beta chain. This sample is drawn from a study of PD-L1 blockade in urothelial cancer. Overall study context: The median T cell count in blood samples was more than 140,000.

The repertoire was sequenced with immunoSEQ multiplex PCR; TCRdb's copy has only in-frame clones and lacks some. The sample comprises tens of thousands of clones, nearly 90% of which are singletons, and around 1.5% rests with the top ten. Time point denoted: pretreatment peripheral blood. It was locally advanced or metastatic urothelial carcinoma that patients had. Each patient supplied 1 to 8 pretreatment and on-treatment samples. Germline CDR1 MNHEY, CDR2 SMNVEV (reference sequence). V lost 6 bases and J lost 0, with 23 bases in between. The CDR3 has 19 residues. This sequence originates from a man in his fifties or sixties with urothelial cancer. This sample comprised PBMCs, obtained around atezolizumab (anti-PD-L1) treatment. The chain links TRBV27 to TRBJ1-4; possible D gene TRBD1, 6 bases. The CDR3 loop reads CASSRQLTGTTATNEKLFF. As DNA, the CDR3 is TGTGCCAGCAGCCGGCAACTAACCGGGACAACTGCAACTAATGAAAAACTGTTTTTT.